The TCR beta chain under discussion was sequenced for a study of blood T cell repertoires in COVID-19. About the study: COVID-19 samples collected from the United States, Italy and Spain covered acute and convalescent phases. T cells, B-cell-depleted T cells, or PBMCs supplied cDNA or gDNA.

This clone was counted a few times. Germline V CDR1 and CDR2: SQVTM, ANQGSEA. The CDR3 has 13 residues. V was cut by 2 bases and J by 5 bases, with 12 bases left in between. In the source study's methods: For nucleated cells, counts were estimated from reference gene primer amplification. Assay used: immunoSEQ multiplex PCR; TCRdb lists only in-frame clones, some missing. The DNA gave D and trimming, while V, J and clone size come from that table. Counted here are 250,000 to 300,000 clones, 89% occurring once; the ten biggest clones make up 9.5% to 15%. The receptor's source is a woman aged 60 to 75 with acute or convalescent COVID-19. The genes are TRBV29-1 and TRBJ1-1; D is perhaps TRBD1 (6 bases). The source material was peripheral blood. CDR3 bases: TGCAGCGTTGAAAGGTACAGGGAAACTGAAGCTTTCTTT. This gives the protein CSVERYRETEAFF.